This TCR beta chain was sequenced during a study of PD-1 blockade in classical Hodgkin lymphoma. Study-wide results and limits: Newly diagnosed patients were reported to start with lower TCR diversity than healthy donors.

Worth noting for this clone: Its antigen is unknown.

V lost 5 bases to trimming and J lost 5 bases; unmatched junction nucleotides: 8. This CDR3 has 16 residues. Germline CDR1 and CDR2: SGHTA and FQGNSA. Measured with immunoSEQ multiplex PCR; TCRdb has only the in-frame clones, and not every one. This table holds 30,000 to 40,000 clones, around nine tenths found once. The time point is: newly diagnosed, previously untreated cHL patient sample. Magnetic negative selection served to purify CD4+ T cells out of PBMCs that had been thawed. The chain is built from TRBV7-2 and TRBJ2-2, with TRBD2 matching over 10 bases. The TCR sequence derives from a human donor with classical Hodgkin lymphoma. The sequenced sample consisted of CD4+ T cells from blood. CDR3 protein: CASSHASGRNTGELFF. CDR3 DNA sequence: TGTGCCAGCAGCCATGCTAGCGGGAGAAATACCGGGGAGCTGTTTTTT.